This TCR beta chain comes out of a study of identical twins' blood T cells. The study's findings and limits: Top TCRbeta clonotypes were shared more with twin than unrelated donors.

On this clonotype: The antigen is unknown.

TCRdb reprocessed the 5' RACE reads via MiXCR and lists one record per CDR3 protein. The table includes about 370,000 distinct CDR3 sequences, under 30% detected once. The CDR3 is made up of 15 amino acids. V shed 3 bases and J 5 bases; nucleotides not matched to a gene: 9. CDR1 and CDR2 (germline): DFQATT, SNEGSKA (reference sequence). The sequence was collected from a woman between 18 and 55 years old in good health. The sample consisted of PBMCs. The chain joins TRBV20-1 to TRBJ2-1, with 8 positions matching TRBD2. The DNA for the CDR3 is TGCAGTGCTAGGAACTTCGGGCGGGGGGACAATGAGCAGTTCTTC. It codes for CSARNFGRGDNEQFF.